This TCR beta chain was retrieved from a study of blood T cells in healthy people across ages. Study results and limitations: Age brought a roughly linear fall in TCR beta diversity measured per million T cells. Estimates drawn from one million T cells were deemed to understate diversity. Aged donors had fewer naive CD4+ cells and lower diversity than long-lived donors.

Through a sample-barcoded 5' primer and a J-beta primer mix, a second PCR was run for about 7 to 12 cycles. TCRdb re-analysed the 5' RACE reads in MiXCR, keeping a single row per CDR3 protein. The sample has approximately 670,000 distinct CDR3 sequences, roughly 41% seen once. Samples had at least 6 million PBMCs isolated from them. Trimming removed 11 bases from V and 7 bases from J, with 19 bases in between. Germline V gene sequence: CDR1 MNHNY, CDR2 SVGAGI (reference sequence). The CDR3 has 13 amino acids. This clonotype was observed a few times. The antigen is not known. The TCR sequence derives from a man older than 75 in good health. Sequenced input: blood. This rearrangement joins TRBV6-6 to TRBJ2-3; perhaps TRBD1 as D (6 bases). The CDR3 DNA is TGTGCCTTGAACAGGGAAGGATCGAATACGCAGTATTTT. This encodes CALNREGSNTQYF.